The entry below gives a single T cell receptor beta chain sequence along with its context. RNA transcripts yielded amplified TCR beta CDR3 regions. RT-PCR was first run with HTBI primers, then multiplex PCR in a second round. TCRdb called the multiplex PCR reads again in MiXCR, with one record for every CDR3 protein. The repertoire includes about 480,000 distinct CDR3 sequences, approximately 15% of them detected once, and 9.5% to 10% sits in the top ten. These data come from a study of Graves' ophthalmopathy and Graves' hyperthyroidism. This CDR3 contains 14 residues. V lost 6 bases and J lost 2; bases outside the gene matches: 6. Looked up from germline, CDR1 is SNHLY and CDR2 is FYNNEI. Other autoimmune diseases, uncontrolled infections, pregnancy and lactation each led to patient exclusion.

The sample consisted of blood. This clonotype was sampled from a woman aged 25 to 39 with Graves' ophthalmopathy. The chain uses TRBV2 and TRBJ1-2, with 7 bases that match TRBD1. CDR3 residues: CASREIQGNYGYTF. The CDR3 DNA is TGTGCCAGCAGAGAAATACAGGGGAACTATGGCTACACCTTC.